These 28 T cell receptor beta chains share one sample of origin, sequenced in a study of blood T cell repertoires in COVID-19. The repertoire was sequenced with immunoSEQ multiplex PCR; TCRdb's copy has only in-frame clones and lacks some. The table lists more than 100,000 clones, about 90% of them singletons, with 3% to 3.5% in the top ten. Sequencing was carried out using peripheral blood. These TCRs come from a human donor in a cohort sampled during active COVID-19.

The rearrangement links TRBV18 to TRBJ2-3, with 8 nucleotides matching TRBD2. The trim removed 3 bases at V and 3 bases at J, leaving 8 bases unmatched. This CDR3 spans 16 amino acids. CDR1 and CDR2 from the germline V gene are KGHSH and LQKENI. In DNA, the CDR3 is TGTGCCAGCTCACCGGCCGGGACTAGAGGGACAGATACGCAGTATTTT. Translation gives CASSPAGTRGTDTQYF.

The chain employs TRBV9 and TRBJ1-1, with 10 bases that match TRBD1. The V gene end was trimmed by 4 bases and the J gene end by 3 bases; junction bases not matched to a gene: 6. The CDR3 has 15 amino acids. Germline CDR1 reads SGDLS; CDR2 reads YYNGEE. The CDR3 nucleotides are TGTGCCAGCAGCTTCGGACAGGGGGGAGACACTGAAGCTTTCTTT. This sequence encodes CASSFGQGGDTEAFF.

The sample holds a few counts of this clone. Germline is not matched at one junction end, which may reflect a read error. The J gene is TRBJ1-3, the V gene TRBV5-1; a possible D gene is TRBD1 (5 bases). The CDR3 sequence is 19 residues long. Looked up from germline, CDR1 is SGHRS and CDR2 is YFSETQ. CDR3: CASWGGVYTGRHSGNTIYF. The DNA of the CDR3 is TGTGCAAGCTGGGGGGGAGTATACACCGGACGGCACTCTGGAAACACCATATATTTT. Full variable domain (missing parts from reference TRBV5-1 and TRBJ1-3): KAGVTQTPRYLIKTRGQQVTLSCSPISGHRSVSWYQQTPGQGLQFLFEYFSETQRNKGNFPGRFSGRQFSNSRSEMNVSTLELGDSALYLCASWGGVYTGRHSGNTIYFGEGSWLTVV.

The rearrangement uses TRBV28 and TRBJ2-7; 7 positions match TRBD1. From germline, CDR1 is MDHEN and CDR2 SYDVKM. The CDR3 is 17 amino acids. With 2 bases clipped from V and 2 bases from J, the junction kept 12 bases outside the gene matches. This CDR3 reads CASSLGPGQKSTYEQYF. CDR3 bases: TGTGCCAGCAGTTTAGGACCGGGACAGAAATCGACCTACGAGCAGTACTTC.

This rearrangement joins TRBV5-1 to TRBJ1-4, with D maybe TRBD1 (5 bases). Germline V gene lookup returns CDR1 SGHRS and CDR2 YFSETQ. This CDR3 spans 15 amino acids. Trimming took 1 base from V and 8 from J, leaving 15 bases between them. The CDR3 here is CASSLSPGVREKLFF. The CDR3 nucleotides read TGCGCCAGCAGCTTGTCCCCGGGGGTGAGGGAAAAACTGTTTTTT.

This rearrangement joins TRBV3-1 (or the pseudogene TRBV3-2) to TRBJ1-5; 8 bases align to TRBD1. With 4 bases clipped from V and 0 bases from J, the junction kept 14 bases outside the gene matches. CDR3 length: 19 amino acids. Germline V lookup: CDR1 LGHDT, CDR2 YNNKEL (reference sequence). CDR3 region: CASSPQQMGQAYSNQPQHF. CDR3 coding DNA: TGTGCCAGCAGCCCGCAACAAATGGGACAGGCTTATAGCAATCAGCCCCAGCATTTT.

V usage is TRBV9 and J usage is TRBJ2-1; possibly TRBD2 for D (5 bases). The CDR3 is 14 amino acids. Germline V gene sequence: CDR1 SGDLS, CDR2 YYNGEE. V dropped 0 bases and J dropped 9 bases, with 13 bases sitting between them. The CDR3 loop is CASSVAVTAGEQFF. Here the CDR3 DNA reads TGTGCCAGCAGCGTAGCCGTTACGGCGGGTGAGCAGTTCTTC.

This chain uses TRBV9 with TRBJ1-6, with a tentative D call TRBD1 (6 bases). The V gene lost 0 bases and the J gene lost 10 bases, with 8 bases spanning the gap. The CDR3 length is 13 residues. Germline lookup yields CDR1 SGDLS and CDR2 YYNGEE. The CDR3 bases are TGTGCCAGCAGCGTAGCAGGGGTCTCACCCCTCCACTTT. Translated: CASSVAGVSPLHF.

The genes are TRBV6-2 or TRBV6-3 and TRBJ1-5, with D maybe TRBD1 (6 bases). The CDR3 is 15 residues long. The V end was cut by 6 bases, the J end by 0 bases, with 12 bases between. Germline CDR1 and CDR2: MNHEY and SVGEGT. The CDR3 loop reads CASSPGQISNQPQHF. CDR3 sequence (DNA): TGTGCCAGCAGCCCCGGACAGATTAGCAATCAGCCCCAGCATTTT.

The genes are TRBV6-2 or TRBV6-3 and TRBJ1-1; the match to TRBD1 covers 11 bases. Per germline, CDR1 MNHEY and CDR2 SVGEGT. Trimming took 2 bases from V and 1 from J; bases not matched to a gene: 6. The CDR3 spans 17 residues. CDR3 in DNA: TGTGCCAGCAGTTACCGGGACAGGGGGGCCGGGAACACTGAAGCTTTCTTT. It encodes CASSYRDRGAGNTEAFF.

V is TRBV18 and J is TRBJ2-1, with TRBD1 matching over 10 bases. The trim removed 6 bases at V and 8 bases at J, leaving 4 bases unmatched. CDR1 and CDR2 (germline): KGHSH, LQKENI. The CDR3 covers 13 residues. CDR3 amino acids: CASSPGTGDEQFF. The CDR3 DNA sequence: TGTGCCAGCTCTCCTGGGACAGGGGATGAGCAGTTCTTC.

The V call is TRBV12-5, the J call TRBJ1-6; weak D call: TRBD1 (5 bases). From germline, CDR1 is LGHNT and CDR2 FRNRAP. This CDR3 is 13 amino acids long. Trimming took 6 bases from V and 8 from J, leaving 11 bases between them. The CDR3 protein is CASGPNRYSPLHF. The CDR3 coding sequence is TGTGCTAGTGGCCCGAACAGGTATTCACCCCTCCACTTT.

The chain links TRBV14 to TRBJ2-1, with D hard to call. There are 12 residues in the CDR3. CDR1 and CDR2 from the germline V gene are SGHDN and FVKESK. V shed 5 bases and J shed 8 bases, with 10 bases lying between them. The CDR3 DNA reads as TGTGCCAGCAGCAACAGCAGGCATGAGCAGTTCTTC. This gives the protein CASSNSRHEQFF.

This sequence joins TRBV28 and TRBJ2-3, with TRBD2 identical over 8 bases. The V segment lost 2 bases and the J segment 2 bases; nucleotides outside the gene matches: 6. The CDR3 consists of 16 residues. CDR1 and CDR2 from the germline V gene are MDHEN and SYDVKM. The CDR3 region has the DNA TGTGCCAGCAGTTTACTCCCGGGGGGGCACACAGATACGCAGTATTTT. Its translation is CASSLLPGGHTDTQYF.

This chain joins TRBV19 and TRBJ1-5; D is undetermined. Trimming removed 7 bases at V and 0 bases at J, with 13 bases between. Germline V gene sequence: CDR1 LNHDA, CDR2 SQIVND (reference sequence). The CDR3 length is 15 residues. CDR3 residues: CASTSPGYSNQPQHF. CDR3 sequence (DNA): TGTGCCAGTACCTCCCCAGGATATAGCAATCAGCCCCAGCATTTT.

The gene calls are TRBV19 and TRBJ1-1; D is undetermined. This CDR3 spans 11 amino acids. V lost 7 bases to trimming and J lost 9 bases, with 12 bases between them. Germline loops: CDR1 LNHDA, CDR2 SQIVND (reference sequence). DNA of the CDR3: TGTGCCAGTACGGGAGGCTACAAAGCTTTCTTT. Its protein is CASTGGYKAFF.

The chain links TRBV12-3 or TRBV12-4 to TRBJ1-1, with D maybe TRBD1 (6 bases). Trimming cost V 6 bases and J 6 bases, with 11 bases left between them. The CDR3 contains 12 residues. CDR3 amino acids: CASSLQGSEAFF. The CDR3 nucleotides are TGTGCCAGCAGCTTACAGGGTTCTGAAGCTTTCTTT.

The chain employs TRBV7-3 and TRBJ2-5; a weak D match, TRBD2 (6 bases). Trimming took 0 bases from V and 5 from J, leaving 13 bases between them. In germline, CDR1 is SGHTA, CDR2 FQGTGA. The CDR3 spans 15 residues. For the CDR3, the DNA is TGTGCCAGCAGCTTAACGGGCCGGGACTGGGAGACCCAGTACTTC. As protein: CASSLTGRDWETQYF.

CDR3 nucleotide sequence: TGCGCCAGCAGCTCCCGGACAGGGGGCATCGAGACCCAGTACTTC. As protein: CASSSRTGGIETQYF. This chain uses TRBV5-1 with TRBJ2-5, with 11 bases fitting TRBD1. Germline values: CDR1 SGHRS, CDR2 YFSETQ. This CDR3 contains 15 residues. J gave up 5 bases and V 3 bases, and 6 bases lay outside the gene matches.

This rearrangement joins TRBV19 to TRBJ2-4; D not certain. Germline V gene data show CDR1 as LNHDA and CDR2 as SQIVND (reference sequence). This CDR3 contains 15 residues. The V end lost 2 bases, the J end lost 1 base, and 9 bases lay between the germline ends. The chain's CDR3 is CASSIISVAKNIQYF. In DNA, the CDR3 is TGTGCCAGTAGTATAATTTCGGTGGCCAAAAACATTCAGTACTTC.

The J gene is TRBJ2-1, the V gene TRBV28; 8 nucleotides match TRBD2. CDR1 is MDHEN, CDR2 SYDVKM, per germline. The CDR3 has 16 amino acids. J lost 1 base, V lost 2 bases, and 4 bases had no gene match. As DNA, the CDR3 is TGTGCCAGCAGTTTAGAGCGGGAGCGGTCCTACAATGAGCAGTTCTTC. Its translation is CASSLERERSYNEQFF.

This clone has a handful of counts. The chain has TRBV19 and TRBJ1-4, with a tentative D call TRBD1 (5 bases). Germline V gives CDR1 LNHDA, CDR2 SQIVND (reference sequence). The CDR3 extends over 15 amino acids. With 7 bases removed from V and 2 bases from J, the gap between germline ends came to 14 bases. CDR3 sequence reads: CASTMGAGTNEKLFF. CDR3 sequence (DNA): TGTGCCAGTACCATGGGTGCAGGGACTAATGAAAAACTGTTTTTT.

The chain recombines TRBV18 with TRBJ1-1; no clear D. Trimming removed 5 bases at V and 5 bases at J, with 6 bases between. CDR1 is KGHSH, CDR2 LQKENI, per germline. There are 11 residues in the CDR3. DNA for the CDR3: TGTGCCAGCTCAGACACTACTGAAGCTTTCTTT. The encoded protein is CASSDTTEAFF.

The V gene is TRBV15, the J gene TRBJ2-3, with D hard to call. From germline, CDR1 is LNHNV and CDR2 YYDKDF (reference sequence). This CDR3 comprises 17 residues. Trimming took 0 bases from V and 0 from J, leaving 13 bases between them. The CDR3 nucleotides are TGTGCCACCAGCAGAGACGTTACGGTTACTAGCACAGATACGCAGTATTTT. Translated, it gives CATSRDVTVTSTDTQYF.

The J gene is TRBJ2-1, the V gene TRBV6-2 or TRBV6-3; weak D call: TRBD1 (6 bases). The V end was cut by 6 bases, the J end by 5 bases, with 14 bases between. This CDR3 comprises 14 residues. Germline V gene lookup returns CDR1 MNHEY and CDR2 SVGEGT. CDR3 amino acids: CASSRAGTNNEQFF. DNA for the CDR3: TGTGCCAGCAGCCGCGCCGGGACAAACAATGAGCAGTTCTTC.

The sample holds one count of this clone. V usage is TRBV19 and J usage is TRBJ1-2; 8 nucleotides align to TRBD1. Germline trimming cut 6 bases from V and 8 bases from J; bases unmatched to any gene: 11. The germline V gene encodes CDR1 LNHDA and CDR2 SQIVND (reference sequence). The CDR3 covers 14 residues. CDR3 DNA: TGTGCCAGTAGGACACCGGGACAGGCTAGGGGCTACACCTTC. Translated, it gives CASRTPGQARGYTF.

This clone was seen just once. The chain uses TRBV2 and TRBJ2-7, with 7 bases that match TRBD1. Germline V gene data show CDR1 as SNHLY and CDR2 as FYNNEI. With V trimmed by 6 bases and J by 2 bases, 7 bases remained unmatched. The CDR3 covers 14 residues. The CDR3: CASRRGQSTYEQYF. DNA for the CDR3: TGTGCCAGCAGGAGGGGACAGTCAACCTACGAGCAGTACTTC.

V is TRBV6-6 and J is TRBJ1-2; D call uncertain. The CDR3 loop spans 19 amino acids. Germline values: CDR1 MNHNY, CDR2 SVGAGI (reference sequence). The V end lost 5 bases, the J end lost 4 bases, and 29 bases lay between the germline ends. CDR3 sequence reads: CASSPPREGTDFLLYGYTF. In nucleotides, the CDR3 is TGTGCCAGCAGTCCACCTCGGGAGGGAACGGACTTCCTACTCTATGGCTACACCTTC.